The sequence of this T cell receptor (beta chain) was determined in a study of breast tumors, draining lymph nodes, adjacent tissues (TCRdb year 2016). General notes on the study: Breast cancer patients provided tumor, adjacent nontumor tissue and axillary lymph nodes, and the study compared the TCR beta repertoires across these three sources. The study aimed to assess the relationships and possible T-cell exchange between tumor, surrounding tissue and draining lymph node repertoires in human breast cancer. The full study reports these points: The conclusion that tumor T cells originate in lymph nodes was framed as consistent with a hypothesis rather than directly demonstrated. In luminal-like breast cancer, tumor and nontumor tissue repertoires resembled each other significantly more than in basal-like breast cancer. The data were considered consistent with the idea that most tumor T cells come from the lymph node and then expand in tumor tissue. Tumor T-cell repertoires showed less diversity than lymph node repertoires and more diversity than nontumor tissue repertoires, and tumor T-cell repertoires showed preferential V and J gene usage.

The axillary draining lymph nodes of breast cancer patients were the source of the lymph node samples. Instrument on record: Illumina HiSeq 2000. Multiplex PCR amplification was used to build the TCR beta chain libraries. The amplified TCR beta chain products were analyzed by high-throughput sequencing. In TCRdb, the public reads were trimmed at Q25 with fastp and aligned with MiXCR, with productive beta chains retained. Every CDR3 protein is listed once, alongside the most common genes and DNA of its rows. This sample gives hundreds of thousands of distinct CDR3 sequences in total; roughly 32% of them show up just once. Of the sample, about 1.4% falls within the top ten clones. This clonotype was counted only a few times. No cognate antigen has been identified for it. Per-base qualities were not stored, and no clone one base away is much larger. The CDR3 spans 12 residues, from the cysteine through the phenylalanine. Just the 36-base CDR3 DNA is kept, in frame starting at base 1. V is cut by 7 bases and J by 2 bases, and the space between the germline ends is 8 bases.

This TCR derives from a female donor with breast cancer. Some clones in this sample may be carry-over from other donors' samples. The chain was built from TRBV12-3 or TRBV12-4 and TRBJ1-1; TRBD1 could be the D gene, as 5 bases match. The sequenced material came from axillary lymph node tissue. The CDR3 sequence is CASKRGNTEAFF. The sequenced DNA is TGTGCCAGCAAAAGGGGAAACACTGAAGCTTTCTTT.